This T cell receptor beta chain was observed in a study of blood T cell repertoires in COVID-19. Study overall: Sites in the United States, Italy and Spain provided acute and convalescent COVID-19 samples. T cells, B-cell-depleted T cells, or PBMCs provided the cDNA or gDNA that served as material.

The authors' processing: Amplifying reference gene primers gave estimates of nucleated cell counts. Method: immunoSEQ multiplex PCR; TCRdb's copy keeps in-frame clones and lacks some. The V and J calls and the clone size are those of that table, but D and trimming were determined from the DNA. The repertoire holds roughly 240,000 clones, over 65% seen once, with about 4.3% in the top ten. Trimming cost V 7 bases and J 4 bases; bases outside gene matches: 6. This CDR3 region has 15 residues. Per the germline V gene, CDR1 is SGHAT and CDR2 is FQNNGV. The receptor was derived from a man aged 60 to 75 who had recovered from COVID-19. The sample consisted of peripheral blood. The rearrangement links TRBV11-2 to TRBJ2-2; 10 bases line up with TRBD2. CDR3 bases: TGTGCCAGCAAGTCACTAGCGGGGTCCACCGGGGAGCTGTTTTTT. Protein product: CASKSLAGSTGELFF. The variable domain in full, completed from reference TRBV11-2 and TRBJ2-2, reads EAGVAQSPRYKIIEKRQSVAFWCNPISGHATLYWYQQILGQGPKLLIQFQNNGVVDDSQLPKDRFSAERLKGVDSTLKIQPAKLEDSAVYLCASKSLAGSTGELFFGEGSRLTVL.